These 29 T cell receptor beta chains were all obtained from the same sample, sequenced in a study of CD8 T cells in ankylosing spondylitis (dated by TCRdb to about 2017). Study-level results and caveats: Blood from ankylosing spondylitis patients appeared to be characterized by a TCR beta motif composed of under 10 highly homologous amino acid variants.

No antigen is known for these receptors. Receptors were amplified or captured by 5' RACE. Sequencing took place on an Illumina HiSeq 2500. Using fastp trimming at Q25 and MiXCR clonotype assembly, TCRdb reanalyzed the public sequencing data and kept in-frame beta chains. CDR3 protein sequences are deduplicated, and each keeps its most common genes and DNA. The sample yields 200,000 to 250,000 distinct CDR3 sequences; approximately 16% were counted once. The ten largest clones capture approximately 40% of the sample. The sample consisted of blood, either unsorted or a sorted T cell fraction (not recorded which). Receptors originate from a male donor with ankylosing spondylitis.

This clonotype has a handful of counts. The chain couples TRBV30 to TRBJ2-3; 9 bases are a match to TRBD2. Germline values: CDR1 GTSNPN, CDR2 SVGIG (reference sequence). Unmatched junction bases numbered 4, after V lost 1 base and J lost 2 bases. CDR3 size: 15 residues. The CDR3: CAWSGSGGLTDTQYF. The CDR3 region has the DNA TGTGCCTGGAGTGGCAGCGGGGGGCTCACAGATACGCAGTATTTT. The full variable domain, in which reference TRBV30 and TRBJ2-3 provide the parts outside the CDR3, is SQTIHQWPATLVQPVGSPLSLECTVEGTSNPNLYWYRQAAGRGLQLLFYSVGIGQISSEVPQNLSASRPQDRQFILSSKKLLLSDSGFYLCAWSGSGGLTDTQYFGPGTRLTVL.

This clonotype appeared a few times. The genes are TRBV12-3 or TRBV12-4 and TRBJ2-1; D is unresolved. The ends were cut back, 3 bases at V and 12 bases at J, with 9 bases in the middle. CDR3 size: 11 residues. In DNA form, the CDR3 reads TGTGCCAGCAGTTTTGGAGTGGTGCAGTTCTTC. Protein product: CASSFGVVQFF.

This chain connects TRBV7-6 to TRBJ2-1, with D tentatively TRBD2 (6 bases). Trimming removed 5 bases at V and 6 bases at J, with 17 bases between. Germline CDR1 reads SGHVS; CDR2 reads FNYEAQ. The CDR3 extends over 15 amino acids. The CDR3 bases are TGTGCCAGCAGCATTAGATGGGGGGTTGGCAATGAGCAGTTCTTC. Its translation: CASSIRWGVGNEQFF. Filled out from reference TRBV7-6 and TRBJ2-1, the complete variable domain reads GAGVSQSPRYKVTKRGQDVALRCDPISGHVSLYWYRQALGQGPEFLTYFNYEAQQDKSGLPNDRFSAERPEGSISTLTIQRTEQRDSAMYRCASSIRWGVGNEQFFGPGTRLTVL.

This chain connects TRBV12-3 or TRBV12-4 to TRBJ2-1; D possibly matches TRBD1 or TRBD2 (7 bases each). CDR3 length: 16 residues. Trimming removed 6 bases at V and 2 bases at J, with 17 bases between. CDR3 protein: CASSPGGGGTYNEQFF. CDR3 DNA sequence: TGTGCCAGCAGCCCAGGGGGGGGGGGAACCTACAATGAGCAGTTCTTC.

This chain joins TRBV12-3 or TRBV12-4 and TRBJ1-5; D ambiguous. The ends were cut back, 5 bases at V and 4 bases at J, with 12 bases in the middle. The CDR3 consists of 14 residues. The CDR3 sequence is CASSTGFGNQPQHF. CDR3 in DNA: TGTGCCAGCAGTACCGGATTTGGGAATCAGCCCCAGCATTTT.

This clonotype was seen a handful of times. The CDR3: CASSLGAVSYEQYF. CDR3 bases: TGTGCCAGCAGCTTAGGGGCAGTATCCTACGAGCAGTACTTC. The rearrangement joins TRBV7-9 to TRBJ2-7; D unresolved. The germline V and J ends were trimmed by 1 base and 1 base, with 8 bases remaining between them. The germline V gene encodes CDR1 SEHNR and CDR2 FQNEAQ (reference sequence). CDR3 size: 14 residues. Combining the CDR3 with reference TRBV7-9 and TRBJ2-7 gives the whole variable domain DTGVSQNPRHKITKRGQNVTFRCDPISEHNRLYWYRQTLGQGPEFLTYFQNEAQLEKSRLLSDRFSAERPKGSFSTLEIQRTEQGDSAMYLCASSLGAVSYEQYFGPGTRLTVT.

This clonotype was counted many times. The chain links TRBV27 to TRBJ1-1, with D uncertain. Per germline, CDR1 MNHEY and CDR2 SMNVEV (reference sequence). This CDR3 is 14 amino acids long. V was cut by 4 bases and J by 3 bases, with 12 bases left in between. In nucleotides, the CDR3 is TGTGCCAGCAGTTCAACCCGTGGGTACACTGAAGCTTTCTTT. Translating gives CASSSTRGYTEAFF.

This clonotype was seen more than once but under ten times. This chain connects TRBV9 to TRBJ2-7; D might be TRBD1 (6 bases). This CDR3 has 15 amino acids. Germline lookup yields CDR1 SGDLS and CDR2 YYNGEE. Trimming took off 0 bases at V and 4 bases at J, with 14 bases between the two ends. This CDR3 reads CASSVEEAGEYEQYF. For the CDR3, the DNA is TGTGCCAGCAGCGTAGAGGAGGCAGGGGAATACGAGCAGTACTTC.

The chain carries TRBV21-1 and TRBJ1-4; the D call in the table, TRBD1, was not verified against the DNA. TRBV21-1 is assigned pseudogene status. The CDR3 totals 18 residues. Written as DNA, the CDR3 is TGTGCCAGCAGCAACTTACAGCCTCAGGGGGCCTCAAATGAAAAACTGTTTTTT. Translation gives CASSNLQPQGASNEKLFF.

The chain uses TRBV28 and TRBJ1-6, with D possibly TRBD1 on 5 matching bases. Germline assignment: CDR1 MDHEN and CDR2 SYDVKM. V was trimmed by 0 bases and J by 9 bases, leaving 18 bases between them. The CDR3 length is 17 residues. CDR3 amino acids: CASSLWVRGGARSPLHF. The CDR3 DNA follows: TGTGCCAGCAGTTTATGGGTACGGGGGGGTGCACGTTCACCCCTCCACTTT.

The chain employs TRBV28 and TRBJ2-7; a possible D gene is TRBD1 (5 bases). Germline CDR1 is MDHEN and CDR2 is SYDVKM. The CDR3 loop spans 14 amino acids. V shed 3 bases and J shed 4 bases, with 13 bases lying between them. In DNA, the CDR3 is TGTGCCAGCAGTTTTTTCCCAGGGCGTTACGAGCAGTACTTC. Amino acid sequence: CASSFFPGRYEQYF.

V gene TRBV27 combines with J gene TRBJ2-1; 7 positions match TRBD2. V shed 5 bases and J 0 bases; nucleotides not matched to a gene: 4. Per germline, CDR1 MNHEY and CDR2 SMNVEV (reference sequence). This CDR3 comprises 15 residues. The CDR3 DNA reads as TGTGCCAGCAGTGCCGGGACTAACTCCTACAATGAGCAGTTCTTC. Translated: CASSAGTNSYNEQFF.

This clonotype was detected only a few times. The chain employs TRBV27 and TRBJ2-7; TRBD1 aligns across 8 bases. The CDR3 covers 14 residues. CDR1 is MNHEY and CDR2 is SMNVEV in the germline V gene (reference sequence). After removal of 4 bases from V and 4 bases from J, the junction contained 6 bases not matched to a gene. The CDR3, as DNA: TGTGCCAGCAGTTCCGGGACAGGAGAGTACGAGCAGTACTTC. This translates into CASSSGTGEYEQYF.

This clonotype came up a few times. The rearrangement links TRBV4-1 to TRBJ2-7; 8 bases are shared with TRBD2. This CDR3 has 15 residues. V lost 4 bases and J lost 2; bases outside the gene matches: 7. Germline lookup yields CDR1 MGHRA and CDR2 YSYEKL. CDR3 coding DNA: TGCGCCAGCAGCCGAGAAGCGGGAGTCGCCTACGAGCAGTACTTC. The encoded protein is CASSREAGVAYEQYF.

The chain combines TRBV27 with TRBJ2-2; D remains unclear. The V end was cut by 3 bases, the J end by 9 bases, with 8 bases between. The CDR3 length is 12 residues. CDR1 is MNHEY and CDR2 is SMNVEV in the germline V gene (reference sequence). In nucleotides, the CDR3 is TGTGCCAGCAGTTTTGGTGGGAGGGAGCTGTTTTTT. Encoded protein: CASSFGGRELFF.

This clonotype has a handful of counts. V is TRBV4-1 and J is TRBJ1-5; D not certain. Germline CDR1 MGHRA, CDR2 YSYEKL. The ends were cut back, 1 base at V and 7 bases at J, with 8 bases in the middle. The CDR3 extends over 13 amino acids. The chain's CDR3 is CASSQGAEQPQHF. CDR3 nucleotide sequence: TGCGCCAGCAGCCAAGGGGCGGAACAGCCCCAGCATTTT.

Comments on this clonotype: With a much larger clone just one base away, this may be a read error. As DNA, the CDR3 is TGTGCCAGCAGTTTTGAGGTCCAAGAGATCCAGTACTTC. This sequence encodes CASSFEVQEIQYF. The V gene is TRBV12-3 or TRBV12-4, the J gene TRBJ2-5; D unclear. This CDR3 comprises 13 residues.

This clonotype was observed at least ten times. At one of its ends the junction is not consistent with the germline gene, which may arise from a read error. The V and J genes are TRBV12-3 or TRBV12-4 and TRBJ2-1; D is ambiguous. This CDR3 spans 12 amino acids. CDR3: CASSLGYNEQFF. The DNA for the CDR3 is TGTGCCAGCAGCTTAGGCTACAATGAGCAGTTCTTC.

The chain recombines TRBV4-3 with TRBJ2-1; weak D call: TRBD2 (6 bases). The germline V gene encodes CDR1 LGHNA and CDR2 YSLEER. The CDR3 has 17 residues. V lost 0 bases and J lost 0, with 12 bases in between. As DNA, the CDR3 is TGCGCCAGCAGCCAAGATGCGGCGGGGAGCTCCTACAATGAGCAGTTCTTC. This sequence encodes CASSQDAAGSSYNEQFF.

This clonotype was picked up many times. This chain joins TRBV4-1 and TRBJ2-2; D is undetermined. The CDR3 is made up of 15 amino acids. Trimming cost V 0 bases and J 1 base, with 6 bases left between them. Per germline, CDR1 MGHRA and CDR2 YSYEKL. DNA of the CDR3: TGCGCCAGCAGCCAAGAAGGACGGAACACCGGGGAGCTGTTTTTT. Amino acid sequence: CASSQEGRNTGELFF.

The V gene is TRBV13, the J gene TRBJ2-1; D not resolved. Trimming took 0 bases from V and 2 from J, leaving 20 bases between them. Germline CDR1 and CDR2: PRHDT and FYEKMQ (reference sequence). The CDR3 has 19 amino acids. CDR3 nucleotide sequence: TGTGCCAGCAGCTTAGGCCTAATTGGCGGTGTCCTGGCCTACAATGAGCAGTTCTTC. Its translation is CASSLGLIGGVLAYNEQFF.

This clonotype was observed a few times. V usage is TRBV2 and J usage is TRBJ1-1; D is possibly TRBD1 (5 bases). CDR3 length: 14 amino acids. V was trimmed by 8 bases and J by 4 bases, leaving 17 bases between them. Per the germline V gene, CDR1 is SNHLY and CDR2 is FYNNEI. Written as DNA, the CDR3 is TGTGCCAGCGGGGGGGAGGGTTTAGGCACTGAAGCTTTCTTT. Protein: CASGGEGLGTEAFF.

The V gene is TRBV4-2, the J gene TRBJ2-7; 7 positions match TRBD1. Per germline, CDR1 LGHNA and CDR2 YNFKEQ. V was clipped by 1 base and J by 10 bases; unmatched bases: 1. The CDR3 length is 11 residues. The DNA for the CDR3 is TGTGCCAGCAGCCAAGGGACAGGACAGTACTTC. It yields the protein CASSQGTGQYF.

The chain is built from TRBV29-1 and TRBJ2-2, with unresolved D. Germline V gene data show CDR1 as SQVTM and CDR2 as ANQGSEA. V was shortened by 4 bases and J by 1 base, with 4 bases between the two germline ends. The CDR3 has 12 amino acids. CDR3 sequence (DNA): TGCAGCGTTGGTCGGAACACCGGGGAGCTGTTTTTT. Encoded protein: CSVGRNTGELFF.

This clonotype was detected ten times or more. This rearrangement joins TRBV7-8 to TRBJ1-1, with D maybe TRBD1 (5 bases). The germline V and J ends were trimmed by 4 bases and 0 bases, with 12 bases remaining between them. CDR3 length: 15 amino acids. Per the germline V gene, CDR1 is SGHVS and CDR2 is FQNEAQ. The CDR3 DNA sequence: TGTGCCAGCAGCTCCCATGGGGGGGTGAACACTGAAGCTTTCTTT. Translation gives CASSSHGGVNTEAFF.

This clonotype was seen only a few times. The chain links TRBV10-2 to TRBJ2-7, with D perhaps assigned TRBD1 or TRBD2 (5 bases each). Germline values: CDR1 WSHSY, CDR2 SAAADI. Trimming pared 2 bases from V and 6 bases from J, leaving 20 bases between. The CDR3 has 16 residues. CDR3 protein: CASSEGWDASTSEQYF. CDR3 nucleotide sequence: TGCGCCAGCAGTGAGGGGTGGGACGCAAGCACGAGCGAGCAGTACTTC.

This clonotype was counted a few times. CDR3 in amino acids: CASSQDRRGGGETQYF. The CDR3 nucleotides are TGCGCCAGCAGCCAAGATCGGCGGGGGGGCGGAGAGACCCAGTACTTC. The gene calls are TRBV4-1 and TRBJ2-5; 9 bases are shared with TRBD2. J gave up 4 bases and V 0 bases, and 6 bases lay outside the gene matches. Germline CDR1 is MGHRA and CDR2 is YSYEKL. CDR3 size: 16 residues.

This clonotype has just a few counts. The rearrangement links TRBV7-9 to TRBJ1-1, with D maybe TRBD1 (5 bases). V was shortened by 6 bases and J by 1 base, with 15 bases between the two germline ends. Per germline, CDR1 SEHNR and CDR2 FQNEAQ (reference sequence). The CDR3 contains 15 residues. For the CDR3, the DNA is TGTGCCAGCAGTTCCCTGGGGCAGGGGAACACTGAAGCTTTCTTT. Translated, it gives CASSSLGQGNTEAFF.

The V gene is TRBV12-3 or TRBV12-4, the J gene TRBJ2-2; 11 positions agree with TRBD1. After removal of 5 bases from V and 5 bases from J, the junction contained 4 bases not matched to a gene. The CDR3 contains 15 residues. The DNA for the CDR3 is TGTGCCAGCAGTCGGACAGGGGGCTTAACCGGGGAGCTGTTTTTT. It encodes CASSRTGGLTGELFF.